The sequence of this T cell receptor (beta chain) was determined in a study of T cell responses to AZD1222 COVID-19 vaccine (dated by TCRdb to the early 2020s). Turning to the overall study: AZD1222 recipients given second doses at about 4 weeks or at about 12 weeks were pooled, since spike-specific TCR depth and breadth were not found to differ between the two schedules. A total of approximately 240 trial participants underwent TCR sequencing, of whom more than 200 had received two doses of AZD1222 and approximately 26 had received two doses of the MenACWY control vaccine. Trial participants were enrolled by age into 18-55, 56-69 and 70-plus year subgroups, with around 140, 26 and 57 TCR-sequenced participants respectively.

For this clone: Its antigen is currently not known. Base qualities are not provided; no much larger clone lies one nucleotide away.

The time point label on this specimen signifies: baseline before first vaccination. Vaccinee samples came from UK trials COV001 and COV002, including a single-blind randomized controlled phase 2/3 trial of AZD1222 (ChAdOx1 nCoV-19) in healthy adults. Trial participant PBMC samples were collected at day 0 and day 28 after the second dose for TCRbeta chain sequencing. Study-level results and caveats: The 56-69-year group was small, and its depth increase did not reach significance, likely because of low power. After two AZD1222 doses, spike-specific TCR breadth and depth were significantly higher than at day 0 and than in MenACWY recipients. Epitopes outside the regions mutated in the B.1.351 and B.1.1.7 variants were reportedly recognized by nearly half of the unique spike-specific TCRs. Most participants were white British and females outnumbered males, and the authors suggested that clonal diversity may have been underestimated. The whole spike protein was spanned by vaccine-associated CD4 TCRs, and dominant responses were seen in regions 160-218 and 743-854. No day 14 peak-response samples were available, so repertoires were characterized only after the peak T cell response. Conclusions about previously exposed vaccinees were limited because only six or seven AZD1222 recipients were SARS-CoV-2 seropositive at baseline.

The CDR3 holds 15 amino acids from the cysteine to the phenylalanine. Of all the DNA, just the CDR3 is kept, 45 bases in frame from base 1. The germline V gene (reference sequence) gives CDR1 as MNHEY and CDR2 as SMNVEV. The germline V and J ends show losses of 2 bases and 9 bases respectively, and no gene match explains 9 bases of the junction. The CDR3 regions of human TCRbeta chains were analyzed by immunosequencing. The authors' pipeline ran thus. Repertoire TCRs were matched against a reference library of SARS-CoV-2-specific TCRs generated with the MIRA antigen-specificity platform. Breadth was defined as the fraction of unique TCRs that were SARS-CoV-2-associated. Depth was defined as the fraction of total T cells that were SARS-CoV-2-associated. Each spike-specific TCR was assigned to its reactive spike region and to a CD4 or CD8 class using the MIRA data. Log10-transformed breadth and depth values were compared by one-way ANOVA with Sidak's multiple comparisons tests. What TCRdb holds here is the immuneACCESS table cut down to in-frame rearrangements. Part of the clones is not present; checked against another copy, under half of the missing clones reflect an unresolved V gene, and the others are unexplained. V and J calls and clone size are as listed in that table; D and trimming were resolved from the DNA. This sample lists over 70,000 clones; over 75% were detected once. The top ten hold approximately 6.3% of the sample.

This sample comprised peripheral blood, obtained on day 0 of AZD1222 vaccination. The sequence was obtained from an adult in good health. Here the chain combines TRBV27 and TRBJ2-1; 8 bases in the middle match TRBD2. The DNA reads TGTGCCAGCAGTTTAGCGGTAGCGGGATACGGTGAGCAGTTCTTC. It translates to CASSLAVAGYGEQFF.